This T cell receptor (beta chain) comes out of a study of response to subunit inactivated influenza vaccine. From the RT-PCR reads, TCRdb called clonotypes with MiXCR, one entry per CDR3 protein. The sample consists of around 200,000 distinct CDR3 sequences, about 12% of them appearing once. This CDR3 contains 15 residues. The V end lost 6 bases, the J end lost 3 bases, and 17 bases lay between the germline ends. The germline V gene encodes CDR1 SNHLY and CDR2 FYNNEI. The data also belong to a second study, concerning T cells expressing NK-cell markers. According to that study: 5'RACE template switching with UMIs generated TCR beta cDNA.

The J gene is TRBJ2-5, the V gene TRBV2; TRBD1 is a possible D gene (6 bases). The sequenced sample was CD8+ T cells sorted from PBMCs, obtained 11 to 12 days after vaccination. This receptor was obtained from a man in his fifties or sixties who received an inactivated influenza vaccine. The CDR3 nucleotides are TGTGCCAGCAGAGAAACAGGGTTGCTAAAAGAGACCCAGTACTTC. It translates to CASRETGLLKETQYF.